This T cell receptor (beta chain) was sequenced for a study of blood T cell repertoires in COVID-19. Study information: T cells, B-cell-depleted T cells, or PBMCs provided the cDNA or gDNA that served as material.

Sequencing was performed with immunoSEQ multiplex PCR; in TCRdb, only in-frame clones are kept and a portion is missing. The data contain 250,000 to 350,000 clones, just under 90% of them singletons. Exposed participants came across a COVID-19 case within 2 weeks before study entry. This TCR was recovered from a woman aged 45-65 years who had been exposed to COVID-19. The source material was PBMCs or T cells enriched from blood (not recorded which).

This chain's CDR3 is CASIRQGCHNSPLHF. DNA for the CDR3: TGTGCCAGCATCCGACAGGGGTGCCATAATTCACCCCTCCACTTT. The chain combines TRBV21-1 with TRBJ1-6; the D call of TRBD1 is as the table states it, not checked on the DNA. TRBV21-1 is flagged as a pseudogene. The CDR3 sequence is 15 residues long.